What follows are 32 T cell receptor beta chains derived from one specimen sequenced in a study of CD8 T cells in Susac syndrome. Random hexamers were used to reverse transcribe an amount of roughly 0.5 to 1 ug RNA. TCRdb re-called the immunoSEQ multiplex PCR reads with MiXCR, one entry per CDR3 protein. The sample contains 200,000 or so distinct CDR3 sequences, nearly 95% of which appear only once. The sample was CD4+ T cells from PBMCs. The receptors were sampled from a human donor with multiple sclerosis.

The chain combines TRBV29-1 with TRBJ2-5; 8 nucleotides agree with TRBD1. This CDR3 is built from 12 residues. V lost 4 bases, J lost 3 bases, and 1 base stayed unmatched. CDR1 is SQVTM, CDR2 ANQGSEA, per germline. CDR3 in amino acids: CSVAGGEETQYF. In DNA form, the CDR3 reads TGCAGCGTTGCAGGGGGCGAAGAGACCCAGTACTTC.

For this clonotype: A junction boundary mismatches the germline segment, possibly from a read error. The chain combines TRBV20-1 with TRBJ1-1; 7 nucleotides line up with TRBD1. This CDR3 is built from 12 residues. Germline V gene data show CDR1 as DFQATT and CDR2 as SNEGSKA (reference sequence). For the CDR3, the DNA is TGCAGTGCCACGACAGGGAACCCTGAAGCTTTCTTT. Its protein product is CSATTGNPEAFF.

The CDR3 is CASSFPGTGYTF. The CDR3 DNA reads TGTGCCAGCAGTTTTCCGGGGACGGGCTACACCTTC. The chain uses TRBV12-3 or TRBV12-4 and TRBJ1-2; maybe TRBD1 (5 bases). The CDR3 runs to 12 residues. V lost 3 bases and J 8 bases, leaving 10 bases between the germline ends.

The gene calls are TRBV4-1 and TRBJ2-7, with a possible D match to TRBD2 (5 bases). V shed 0 bases and J shed 0 bases, with 9 bases lying between them. The CDR3 is 15 residues long. Germline loops: CDR1 MGHRA, CDR2 YSYEKL. The CDR3 is CASSQEQAASYEQYF. For the CDR3, the DNA is TGCGCCAGCAGCCAAGAACAAGCGGCCTCCTACGAGCAGTACTTC.

This clonotype was counted a single time. The chain combines TRBV25-1 with TRBJ2-4; D not resolved. Germline V gene sequence: CDR1 MGHDK, CDR2 SYGVNS. Deletions cut 4 bases from V and 2 bases from J, with 12 bases between. This CDR3 spans 15 amino acids. The DNA of the CDR3 is TGTGCCAGCAGTGTCGAATACATCACCAAAAACATTCAGTACTTC. Translating it yields CASSVEYITKNIQYF.

This clonotype has a handful of counts. The chain uses TRBV3-1 and TRBJ1-2, with D possibly being TRBD1 (5 bases). Germline values: CDR1 LGHDT, CDR2 YNNKEL (reference sequence). The V end lost 6 bases, the J end lost 5 bases, and 13 bases lay between the germline ends. The CDR3 has 13 residues. In DNA form, the CDR3 reads TGTGCCAGCAGTCGGACACCCACGTATGGCTACACCTTC. This sequence encodes CASSRTPTYGYTF.

The chain is built from TRBV27 and TRBJ2-4, with D perhaps TRBD1 or TRBD2 (5 bases each). Deletions cut 4 bases from V and 16 bases from J, with 17 bases between. The CDR3 length is 12 residues. Germline CDR1 and CDR2: MNHEY and SMNVEV (reference sequence). CDR3 amino acids: CASSWVDGALYF. DNA for the CDR3: TGTGCCAGCAGTTGGGTCGACGGGGCGTTATACTTC.

The chain couples TRBV18 to TRBJ1-1, with D possibly matching TRBD1 (5 bases). CDR1 is KGHSH and CDR2 is LQKENI in the germline V gene. The V end lost 5 bases, the J end lost 5 bases, and 12 bases lay between the germline ends. This CDR3 is built from 13 residues. CDR3 DNA: TGTGCCAGCTCAGGGACCTCATCGACTGAAGCTTTCTTT. Translated: CASSGTSSTEAFF.

This clonotype was seen only a few times. V usage is TRBV12-3 or TRBV12-4 and J usage is TRBJ2-1; no firm D call. This CDR3 has 15 amino acids. The V and J ends lost 3 bases and 2 bases respectively, with 11 bases between them. The DNA of the CDR3 is TGTGCCAGCAGTTTCTCAGGACGTCCCTACAATGAGCAGTTCTTC. This translates into CASSFSGRPYNEQFF.

This chain connects TRBV3-1 to TRBJ2-7; D possibly corresponds to TRBD1 (6 bases). Germline loops: CDR1 LGHDT, CDR2 YNNKEL (reference sequence). V was cut by 3 bases and J by 3 bases, with 12 bases left in between. This CDR3 has 14 residues. CDR3 in amino acids: CASSQGAFRYEQYF. The DNA for the CDR3 is TGTGCCAGCAGCCAGGGGGCCTTCCGCTACGAGCAGTACTTC.

The chain carries TRBV29-1 and TRBJ2-7, with 12 bases that match TRBD2. Unmatched junction bases numbered 3, after V lost 7 bases and J lost 5 bases. This CDR3 has 12 amino acids. Germline CDR1 reads SQVTM; CDR2 reads ANQGSEA. The CDR3 loop reads CSAGLAGHEQYF. The CDR3, as DNA: TGCAGCGCCGGACTAGCGGGACACGAGCAGTACTTC.

J is TRBJ1-2 and V is TRBV20-1; unclear D gene. Germline CDR1 DFQATT, CDR2 SNEGSKA (reference sequence). This CDR3 has 12 residues. V lost 6 bases, J lost 6 bases, and 14 bases lay in between. The CDR3 region is CSAGERVDGYTF. CDR3 sequence (DNA): TGCAGTGCCGGAGAGAGGGTGGATGGCTACACCTTC.

The chain joins TRBV4-2 to TRBJ1-5; no clear D gene. This CDR3 has 15 residues. Trimming stripped 0 bases from V and 1 base from J, with 7 bases between. The germline V gene encodes CDR1 LGHNA and CDR2 YNFKEQ. The CDR3 reads CASSQDIRSNQPQHF. The CDR3 DNA reads as TGTGCCAGCAGCCAAGATATCCGAAGCAATCAGCCCCAGCATTTT.

J is TRBJ2-1 and V is TRBV20-1; D is perhaps TRBD2 (6 bases). Germline V gives CDR1 DFQATT, CDR2 SNEGSKA (reference sequence). Between the trimmed V and J ends, which lost 0 bases and 10 bases, there was a span of 19 bases. The length of the CDR3 is 15 residues. As DNA, the CDR3 is TGCAGTGCTAGAGAGGGAGGAGTGGCTCGGCAGGAGCAGTTCTTC. It is translated as CSAREGGVARQEQFF.

The chain is built from TRBV5-4 and TRBJ1-1, with 7 positions matching TRBD1. The germline V gene encodes CDR1 SGHNT and CDR2 YYREEE (reference sequence). CDR3 size: 14 residues. J lost 6 bases, V lost 4 bases, and 9 bases had no gene match. The CDR3 DNA reads as TGTGCCAGCAGCCGAACACAGGGGACGTCTGAAGCTTTCTTT. Its translation is CASSRTQGTSEAFF.

The CDR3 is CSAQGQQNTEAFF. In DNA, the CDR3 is TGCAGCGCCCAGGGACAGCAGAACACTGAAGCTTTCTTT. J is TRBJ1-1 and V is TRBV29-1, with 7 bases that match TRBD1. The CDR3 is 13 amino acids. Germline V gene data show CDR1 as SQVTM and CDR2 as ANQGSEA. V shed 7 bases and J 1 base; nucleotides not matched to a gene: 6.

The V call is TRBV3-1, the J call TRBJ1-2; D unresolved. The CDR3 extends over 16 amino acids. Germline-derived CDR1 and CDR2 are LGHDT and YNNKEL (reference sequence). V lost 4 bases to trimming and J lost 7 bases, with 22 bases between them. The CDR3 loop reads CASSLRLRGSSVGYTF. Here the CDR3 DNA reads TGTGCCAGCAGCCTCCGTTTGAGAGGGTCCTCCGTTGGCTACACCTTC.

In its sample, this clonotype was seen once. This rearrangement joins TRBV3-1 to TRBJ2-1; 8 positions agree with TRBD1. In germline, CDR1 is LGHDT, CDR2 YNNKEL (reference sequence). The CDR3 is 16 amino acids. The J segment lost 8 bases and the V segment lost 5 bases, leaving 14 bases of the junction unmatched. The CDR3 nucleotides are TGTGCCAGCAGCAGCAACCTCTTCGGACAGGGACATGAGCAGTTCTTC. It is translated as CASSSNLFGQGHEQFF.

J is TRBJ2-5 and V is TRBV18; 7 bases match TRBD1. Germline V gene data show CDR1 as KGHSH and CDR2 as LQKENI. CDR3 size: 16 residues. V gave up 2 bases and J gave up 5 bases; unmatched junction bases: 11. The DNA of the CDR3 is TGTGCCAGCTCACCAAGCGCGTACAGGGGAAGGGAGACCCAGTACTTC. Its protein product is CASSPSAYRGRETQYF. Using reference TRBV18 and TRBJ2-5 for the parts outside the CDR3, the full variable domain is NAGVMQNPRHLVRRRGQEARLRCSPMKGHSHVYWYRQLPEEGLKFMVYLQKENIIDESGMPKERFSAEFPKEGPSILRIQQVVRGDSAAYFCASSPSAYRGRETQYFGPGTRLLVL.

The CDR3 is CATKTGAGGAYRGELFF. Written as DNA, the CDR3 is TGTGCCACCAAAACGGGGGCAGGGGGCGCTTATCGCGGGGAGCTGTTTTTT. The chain employs TRBV15 and TRBJ2-2; 8 bases fit TRBD1. The CDR3 totals 17 residues. V dropped 7 bases and J dropped 7; count of bases not matched to a gene: 17. In germline, CDR1 is LNHNV, CDR2 YYDKDF (reference sequence).

The V and J genes are TRBV10-3 and TRBJ2-3, with 9 positions matching TRBD2. This CDR3 comprises 14 residues. CDR1 is ENHRY, CDR2 SYGVKD, per germline. With V trimmed by 8 bases and J by 5 bases, 8 bases remained unmatched. The CDR3 DNA follows: TGTGCCATCCTGGAAGGCGGGAGGGGAGATACGCAGTATTTT. This translates into CAILEGGRGDTQYF.

The CDR3 DNA is TGCAGTGCTGGGCCGGGAGGGGGCGAGCAGTACTTC. Its translation is CSAGPGGGEQYF. This chain connects TRBV20-1 to TRBJ2-7; 8 bases fit TRBD2. Germline CDR1 is DFQATT and CDR2 is SNEGSKA (reference sequence). CDR3 length: 12 amino acids. V lost 5 bases to trimming and J lost 6 bases; unmatched junction nucleotides: 6.

V usage is TRBV19 and J usage is TRBJ2-1, with TRBD1 as a possible D gene (5 bases). Germline-derived CDR1 and CDR2 are LNHDA and SQIVND (reference sequence). The V end lost 5 bases, the J end lost 14 bases, and 13 bases lay between the germline ends. The length of the CDR3 is 11 residues. The CDR3 is CASSLGRKEFF. CDR3 in DNA: TGTGCCAGTAGTCTGGGGCGGAAGGAGTTCTTC.

This sequence joins TRBV3-1 and TRBJ2-7; D remains unclear. The CDR3 runs 15 residues. V was trimmed by 5 bases and J by 1 base, leaving 15 bases between them. Germline V gene lookup returns CDR1 LGHDT and CDR2 YNNKEL (reference sequence). CDR3 nucleotide sequence: TGTGCCAGCAGCTACCGGGTAGAAGGGTCCTACGAGCAGTACTTC. This sequence encodes CASSYRVEGSYEQYF.

The chain is built from TRBV19 and TRBJ1-1, with D unclear. From germline, CDR1 is LNHDA and CDR2 SQIVND (reference sequence). The CDR3 has 13 amino acids. The V end was cut by 8 bases, the J end by 5 bases, with 15 bases between. The CDR3 sequence is CASQPVVGTEAFF. CDR3 coding DNA: TGTGCCAGTCAACCCGTGGTAGGGACTGAAGCTTTCTTT.

This chain uses TRBV3-1 with TRBJ1-2; 7 nucleotides line up with TRBD1. The germline gives CDR1 LGHDT, CDR2 YNNKEL (reference sequence). After removal of 5 bases from V and 5 bases from J, the junction contained 8 bases not matched to a gene. The CDR3 has 14 residues. DNA for the CDR3: TGTGCCAGCAGCTTCAACAGGGGAGGGTATGGCTACACCTTC. This sequence encodes CASSFNRGGYGYTF.

The chain has TRBV30 and TRBJ1-1; D uncertain. The CDR3 is 11 amino acids. Germline V CDR1 and CDR2: GTSNPN, SVGIG (reference sequence). Trimming removed 2 bases from V and 8 bases from J, with 9 bases in between. The CDR3 DNA is TGTGCCTGGAGTACTGGCCCCGAAGCTTTCTTT. This codes for CAWSTGPEAFF.

The CDR3: CASSLSQGIAPGGYTF. The CDR3 DNA follows: TGCGCCAGCAGCTTGTCTCAGGGCATCGCGCCGGGTGGCTACACCTTC. The chain carries TRBV5-1 and TRBJ1-2; D possibly corresponds to TRBD1 (5 bases). Trimming took 1 base from V and 7 from J, leaving 20 bases between them. Germline V gene sequence: CDR1 SGHRS, CDR2 YFSETQ. The CDR3 runs 16 residues.

The V gene is TRBV20-1, the J gene TRBJ2-3, with D maybe TRBD2 (5 bases). The CDR3 consists of 11 residues. V lost 1 base and J lost 8, with 7 bases in between. Germline V gene sequence: CDR1 DFQATT, CDR2 SNEGSKA (reference sequence). The CDR3 region has the DNA TGCAGTGCTAGAGGGGCGGGTACGCAGTATTTT. This codes for CSARGAGTQYF.

This clonotype occurred a few times. The chain couples TRBV15 to TRBJ2-7; D may be TRBD2 (6 bases). CDR3 size: 15 residues. The germline V and J ends were trimmed by 1 base and 0 bases, with 10 bases remaining between them. CDR1 LNHNV and CDR2 YYDKDF come from the germline V gene (reference sequence). In DNA form, the CDR3 reads TGTGCCACCAGCAGAGTTGGAGGGTTCTCCTACGAGCAGTACTTC. As protein: CATSRVGGFSYEQYF.

The chain employs TRBV29-1 and TRBJ2-7; a weak D match, TRBD1 (7 bases). The germline V and J ends were trimmed by 4 bases and 8 bases, with 18 bases remaining between them. The germline CDR1 and CDR2 sequences are SQVTM and ANQGSEA. The CDR3 extends over 13 amino acids. The DNA for the CDR3 is TGCAGCGTTGGAGGAGGGGGCTTCGACCAGCAGTACTTC. It encodes CSVGGGGFDQQYF.

The V and J genes are TRBV30 and TRBJ1-3; D is ambiguous. The germline V gene has CDR1 GTSNPN and CDR2 SVGIG (reference sequence). The CDR3 is 12 residues long. Trimming pared 3 bases from V and 1 base from J, leaving 4 bases between. CDR3 nucleotides: TGTGCCTGGAGCCCATCTGGAAACACCATATATTTT. This codes for CAWSPSGNTIYF. The full variable domain, with the rest looked up from reference TRBV30 and TRBJ1-3, is SQTIHQWPATLVQPVGSPLSLECTVEGTSNPNLYWYRQAAGRGLQLLFYSVGIGQISSEVPQNLSASRPQDRQFILSSKKLLLSDSGFYLCAWSPSGNTIYFGEGSWLTVV.